A single T cell receptor beta chain is shown here with its context. The record originates from a study of blood T cell repertoires in COVID-19. Study as a whole: Samples came from the United States, Italy and Spain, spanning acute and convalescent COVID-19. PBMCs, B-cell-depleted T cells, or T cells were the source of the cDNA or gDNA that made up the material.

Germline V gene lookup returns CDR1 SGHTA and CDR2 FQGTGA. This CDR3 has 13 residues. The V end lost 3 bases, the J end lost 6 bases, and 9 bases lay between the germline ends. Original processing notes: The assay estimated nucleated cells by amplifying reference gene primers. The method was immunoSEQ multiplex PCR; TCRdb's version includes in-frame clones alone and lacks a portion of them. The V and J calls and the clone size are those of that table, but D and trimming were determined from the DNA. The table has approximately 52,000 clones, 90% seen once. The V gene is TRBV7-3, the J gene TRBJ1-5; D uncertain. The TCR sequence derives from a human donor in a cohort sampled during active COVID-19. Sequenced: peripheral blood. The CDR3 protein is CASSLFGGQPQHF. CDR3 sequence (DNA): TGTGCCAGCAGCTTGTTCGGCGGTCAGCCCCAGCATTTT.